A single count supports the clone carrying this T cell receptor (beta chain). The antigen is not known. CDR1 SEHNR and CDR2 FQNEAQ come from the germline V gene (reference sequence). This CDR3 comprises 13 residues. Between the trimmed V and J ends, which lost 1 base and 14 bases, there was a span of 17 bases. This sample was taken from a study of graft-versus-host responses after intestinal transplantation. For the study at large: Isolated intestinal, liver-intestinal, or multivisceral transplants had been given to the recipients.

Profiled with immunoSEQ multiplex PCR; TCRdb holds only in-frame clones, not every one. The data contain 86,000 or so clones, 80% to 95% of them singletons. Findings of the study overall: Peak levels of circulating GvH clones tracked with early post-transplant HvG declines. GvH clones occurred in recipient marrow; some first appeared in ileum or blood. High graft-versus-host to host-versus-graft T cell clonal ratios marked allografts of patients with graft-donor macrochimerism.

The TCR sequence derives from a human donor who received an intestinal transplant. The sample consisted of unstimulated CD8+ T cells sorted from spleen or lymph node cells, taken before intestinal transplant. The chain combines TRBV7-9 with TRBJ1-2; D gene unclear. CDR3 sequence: CASSLVGIGVGTF. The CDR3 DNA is TGTGCCAGCAGCTTAGTGGGGATAGGAGTGGGAACCTTC.